This T cell receptor beta chain was documented in a study of CD4 T cells in relation to SARS-CoV-2 and coronaviruses listed by TCRdb under 2021. Turning to the overall study: In the ViraFEST assay, PBMCs were cultured with antigen for 9 to 11 days, after which TCR beta CDR3s were sequenced to identify antigen-specific clonal expansions. Across all 12 patients in the convalescent cohort, the median age was around 40 years, with a range of roughly 21 to 75 years. Among the approximately twelve convalescent patients, 8 males and 4 females were included, and two of the subjects were Hispanic. Shared crossreactive spike epitopes were mapped to their HLA restriction using patient-derived lymphoblastoid cell lines. The study assessed, at the TCR clonotype level, memory CD4+ T cell crossreactivity between SARS-CoV-2 and common cold coronavirus spike proteins. The Adaptive Biotechnologies TCR-sequencing kit was used to sequence samples from three pre-COVID donors and the naive versus memory experiments, whereas other data were Illumina-based. Expansion assays from other donors in the study were sequenced with a different, Illumina-based TCR-beta assay.

Survey-level immunoSEQ TCR-beta sequencing was performed on DNA from CEF-cultured naive and memory CD4+ T cells. The original methods were these. During preprocessing, nonproductive sequences were removed, along with CDR3s that did not begin with C, did not end with F or W, or were shorter than 7 amino acids. The MANAFEST web app identified antigen-specific clonotypes based on expansion compared with the reference and other culture wells. A clone was considered positive if significant expansion relative to the reference culture was observed in 2 of 3 replicate wells at an FDR below 0.05. Positive clones also required significant expansion versus all other tandem wells and an odds ratio above 5. Cultured and uncultured naive and memory CD4+ repertoires were searched for previously identified spike- and CEF-reactive CDR3s. After three terminal residues were trimmed from each end, CDR3 homology was quantified as pairwise Levenshtein distance using the stringdist R package. TCRdb's version of the immuneACCESS table is confined to in-frame rearrangements and falls short of the full clone set. An unresolved V gene accounts for under half of the shortfall where checked; the remainder is of unknown origin. That table furnishes V, J and clone size, whereas the DNA furnished D and trimming. For this sample the table gives about 43,000 clones, of which roughly 80% were detected only once. More than 1.3% of the sample rests with the top ten.

What the authors observed across the whole study: Naive versus memory sequencing indicated the assay detects memory recall responses rather than primary responses primed during culture. Crossreactivity analysis centred on spike protein, so crossreactivity against other viral proteins was not assessed. The study was constrained by small numbers of patients and of tested TCRs. Significantly weaker SARS-CoV-2-driven expansion was shown by crossreactive clones than by monoreactive clones, consistent with antigenic imprinting. Because no donor provided both pre-pandemic and post-infection samples, tracing the source of pre-existing responses was limited. In about 60% of donors, memory CD4+ clonotypes turned up that crossrecognized SARS-CoV-2 and at least one common cold coronavirus spike.

Inclusive of the bounding cysteine and phenylalanine, the CDR3 is 20 residues long. Only the CDR3 DNA stays, 60 bases, in frame from base 1. The V end gives up 1 base and the J end 0 bases, leaving 11 bases in the junction not matched to a gene. The germline V gene supplies CDR1 MGHRA and CDR2 YSYEKL. Worth noting for this clone: No antigen is known for it. Qualities for individual bases were not recorded, and no much larger clone is one base off.

To separate naive from memory CD4+ T cells, cryopreserved PBMCs first underwent CD4 enrichment and then EasySep naive CD4+ T cell enrichment. Sorted naive or memory CD4+ T cells (about 100,000) were grown at a 1:1 ratio with T cell-depleted PBMCs and CEF peptides for around eleven days. Each peptide culture condition was generally run in triplicate replicate wells. Ficoll-Paque PLUS gradient centrifugation was used to isolate PBMCs from either whole blood or leukapheresis product. PBMCs were either cryopreserved at -140 degrees C or used fresh in the expansion assay. The QIAamp Micro DNA Kit was used to extract genomic DNA from the CD4+ T cells.

The TCR originated in an adult with COVID-19. Sequencing used naive CD4+ T cells from PBMCs, cultured in vitro. The meaning of the sample's cell subset or site label: naive CD4+ T cells isolated by negative enrichment. The chain couples TRBV4-1 to TRBJ2-1; 11 central bases correspond to TRBD2. The CDR3 region has the sequence CASSQGSGRGGLGSYNEQFF. The sequenced DNA: TGCGCCAGCAGCCAAGGTAGCGGGAGGGGGGGTTTGGGCTCCTACAATGAGCAGTTCTTC.